This TCR beta chain emerged from a study of shared clonotypes between healthy human individuals. Study-level findings and limits: A generally larger estimated richness was seen in naive subsets than in memory subsets.

The assay was run at deep level. In replicate PCRs of sorted subsets, about 200 ng DNA, tens of thousands of T cell genomes, was used. The method was immunoSEQ multiplex PCR; TCRdb's version includes in-frame clones alone and lacks a portion of them. Of 110,000 or so clones listed, approximately 70% are singletons. The CDR3 length is 16 residues. Germline loops: CDR1 KGHSH, CDR2 LQKENI. V lost 0 bases and J 5 bases, leaving 16 bases between the germline ends. As regards this clone: What it binds is not known.

V is TRBV18 and J is TRBJ2-5, with D perhaps TRBD2 (6 bases). This TCR was recovered from a woman in her thirties in good health. Source material: memory CD8+ T cells sorted from blood. Noted subset: CD45RO+ cells pooled with CCR7-negative TemRA cells. The CDR3 here is CASSPPRLDRWETQYF. As DNA, the CDR3 is TGTGCCAGCTCACCACCCCGACTAGACCGCTGGGAGACCCAGTACTTC.